One and the same sample provided the 7 T cell receptor beta chains below, sequenced in a study of cytomegalovirus exposure and HLA in healthy donors. The PCR was carried out with 60 Vbeta primers and 13 Jbeta primers. Sequenced by immunoSEQ multiplex PCR; TCRdb stores in-frame clones only, minus some. The sample holds approximately 110,000 clones, 74% seen once. Sequencing input: PBMCs. These receptors all come from a woman aged 45-60 years in good health and CMV-seropositive.

V and J are TRBV5-1 and TRBJ1-4; 8 bases fit TRBD1. Trimming at V came to 1 base and at J to 7 bases, leaving 3 bases not matched to a gene. The CDR3 consists of 14 residues. Germline V gives CDR1 SGHRS, CDR2 YFSETQ. CDR3 loop: CASSLKTGVEKLFF. Written as DNA, the CDR3 is TGCGCCAGCAGCTTGAAGACAGGGGTTGAAAAACTGTTTTTT.

The chain is built from TRBV19 and TRBJ1-3; 7 bases are a match to TRBD1. Germline V lookup: CDR1 LNHDA, CDR2 SQIVND (reference sequence). V gave up 5 bases and J gave up 3 bases; unmatched junction bases: 7. The CDR3 sequence is 15 residues long. Here the CDR3 DNA reads TGTGCCAGTAGTCCCGAACAGGGGTATGGAAACACCATATATTTT. It translates to CASSPEQGYGNTIYF.

The chain employs TRBV6-1 and TRBJ1-5; D perhaps matches TRBD1 (5 bases). Germline CDR1 is MNHNS and CDR2 is SASEGT. The CDR3 is 14 amino acids. V was clipped by 5 bases and J by 7 bases, with 15 bases between them. CDR3 amino acids: CASSTGGGGQPQHF. The CDR3 DNA reads TGTGCCAGCAGTACGGGGGGAGGAGGGCAGCCCCAGCATTTT.

The J gene is TRBJ2-5, the V gene TRBV19; no clear D. From germline, CDR1 is LNHDA and CDR2 SQIVND (reference sequence). There are 11 residues in the CDR3. V was trimmed by 8 bases and J by 5 bases, leaving 9 bases between them. CDR3 region: CASETGETQYF. CDR3 coding DNA: TGTGCCAGTGAGACCGGGGAGACCCAGTACTTC.

The genes are TRBV18 and TRBJ2-7, with a possible D match to TRBD1 (6 bases). The V gene's germline CDR1 is KGHSH and CDR2 LQKENI. The CDR3 is made up of 15 amino acids. V lost 4 bases and J lost 0, with 13 bases in between. CDR3 amino acids: CASSQNRDVSYEQYF. The CDR3 DNA follows: TGTGCCAGCTCACAAAACAGGGATGTCTCCTACGAGCAGTACTTC.

This clone has just a few counts. V and J are TRBV19 and TRBJ2-5; possibly TRBD1 for D (5 bases). The CDR3 is made up of 13 amino acids. Between the trimmed V and J ends, which lost 8 bases and 5 bases, there was a span of 15 bases. The germline gives CDR1 LNHDA, CDR2 SQIVND (reference sequence). The CDR3 sequence is CASARGYRETQYF. The CDR3 DNA reads as TGTGCCAGTGCAAGGGGATATAGGGAGACCCAGTACTTC.

The DNA of the CDR3 is TGTGCCAGCAGTGTTGGGACAGACTATGAAAAACTGTTTTTT. Translation gives CASSVGTDYEKLFF. The rearrangement joins TRBV2 to TRBJ1-4, with 7 nucleotides matching TRBD1. The CDR3 covers 14 residues. V gave up 4 bases and J gave up 6 bases; unmatched junction bases: 5. CDR1 is SNHLY, CDR2 FYNNEI, per germline.